The 14 T cell receptor beta chains below were found in one sample sequenced in a study of blood T cell repertoires in COVID-19. Sequencing used immunoSEQ multiplex PCR; TCRdb keeps in-frame clones, though not all of them. Of 110,000 to 150,000 clones detected, 65% to 90% appear once; the ten largest clones hold 7.5% to 9%. Input material: peripheral blood. The source of these receptors is a human donor in a cohort sampled during active COVID-19.

The V and J genes are TRBV7-2 and TRBJ2-5; D gene ambiguous. There are 14 residues in the CDR3. CDR1 is SGHTA, CDR2 FQGNSA, per germline. V was trimmed by 2 bases and J by 2 bases, leaving 9 bases between them. The CDR3 sequence is CASSLITRQETQYF. The DNA for the CDR3 is TGTGCCAGCAGCTTAATTACAAGACAAGAGACCCAGTACTTC.

This clone is a singleton in its sample. V usage is TRBV18 and J usage is TRBJ2-5; unclear D gene. The germline CDR1 and CDR2 sequences are KGHSH and LQKENI. V shed 6 bases and J shed 5 bases, with 16 bases lying between them. CDR3 size: 14 residues. The CDR3 DNA is TGTGCCAGCTCCCCCCAAATAGGAGTGGAGACCCAGTACTTC. Its translation is CASSPQIGVETQYF.

The chain carries TRBV7-3 and TRBJ2-7; D uncertain. Germline CDR1 SGHTA, CDR2 FQGTGA. The CDR3 loop spans 12 amino acids. Trimming pared 5 bases from V and 6 bases from J, leaving 11 bases between. CDR3 nucleotide sequence: TGTGCCAGCAGCCCATCACACAGCGAGCAGTACTTC. It codes for CASSPSHSEQYF.

The rearrangement joins TRBV25-1 to TRBJ2-2; TRBD2 agrees at 8 bases. V shed 4 bases and J 6 bases; nucleotides not matched to a gene: 10. CDR3 length: 16 amino acids. Germline lookup yields CDR1 MGHDK and CDR2 SYGVNS. The CDR3 region has the DNA TGTGCCAGCAGTGCCTCTAGCGGGCGGTCTTCCGGGGAGCTGTTTTTT. This gives the protein CASSASSGRSSGELFF.

V and J are TRBV15 and TRBJ1-1; D gene ambiguous. V was clipped by 1 base and J by 2 bases, with 11 bases between them. Germline V gene data show CDR1 as LNHNV and CDR2 as YYDKDF (reference sequence). The CDR3 spans 15 residues. This CDR3 is CATSRVRYQNTEAFF. For the CDR3, the DNA is TGTGCCACCAGCAGAGTCAGATACCAAAACACTGAAGCTTTCTTT. The whole variable domain, remainder taken from reference TRBV15 and TRBJ1-1, is DAMVIQNPRYQVTQFGKPVTLSCSQTLNHNVMYWYQQKSSQAPKLLFHYYDKDFNNEADTPDNFQSRRPNTSFCFLDIRSPGLGDTAMYLCATSRVRYQNTEAFFGQGTRLTVV.

The chain has TRBV19 and TRBJ2-1; D might be TRBD1 (5 bases). The CDR3 extends over 15 amino acids. CDR1 and CDR2 (germline): LNHDA, SQIVND (reference sequence). The germline V and J ends were trimmed by 6 bases and 2 bases, with 14 bases remaining between them. The CDR3 sequence: CASRPSETAYNEQFF. Written as DNA, the CDR3 is TGTGCCAGTAGGCCTTCCGAGACAGCCTACAATGAGCAGTTCTTC.

CDR3 amino acids: CASSIRTSGRGSGANVLTF. The DNA of the CDR3 is TGTGCCAGTAGTATACGGACTAGCGGGAGGGGATCCGGGGCCAACGTCCTGACTTTC. J is TRBJ2-6 and V is TRBV19; TRBD2 aligns across 15 bases. In germline, CDR1 is LNHDA, CDR2 SQIVND (reference sequence). The CDR3 totals 19 residues. V shed 2 bases, J shed 4 bases, and the junction held 6 bases outside the gene matches.

CDR3 loop: CASSLFDRGLGSPLHF. CDR3 in DNA: TGTGCCAGCAGTTTATTCGACAGGGGTTTAGGATCACCCCTCCACTTT. This chain connects TRBV28 to TRBJ1-6; 8 nucleotides align to TRBD1. There are 16 residues in the CDR3. CDR1 is MDHEN, CDR2 SYDVKM, per germline. Trimming cost V 1 base and J 10 bases; bases outside gene matches: 9.

This clone has a handful of counts. The V call is TRBV19, the J call TRBJ1-2; D remains unclear. The V end was cut by 6 bases, the J end by 6 bases, with 17 bases between. The germline V gene has CDR1 LNHDA and CDR2 SQIVND (reference sequence). There are 14 residues in the CDR3. This CDR3 reads CASSTRAAVDGYTF. The DNA of the CDR3 is TGTGCCAGTAGCACGCGGGCGGCGGTGGATGGCTACACCTTC.

The chain couples TRBV9 to TRBJ2-5; 13 bases fit TRBD2. This CDR3 spans 16 amino acids. In germline, CDR1 is SGDLS, CDR2 YYNGEE. Germline trimming cut 3 bases from V and 5 bases from J; bases unmatched to any gene: 7. The CDR3 is CASSGRRLAGGETQYF. The CDR3 nucleotides read TGTGCCAGCAGCGGACGTAGACTAGCGGGAGGCGAGACCCAGTACTTC.

This rearrangement joins TRBV20-1 to TRBJ2-7; D possibly corresponds to TRBD1 (5 bases). The germline V gene encodes CDR1 DFQATT and CDR2 SNEGSKA (reference sequence). The ends were cut back, 4 bases at V and 0 bases at J, with 7 bases in the middle. This CDR3 region has 12 residues. The chain's CDR3 is CSAIDSSYEQYF. The CDR3 region has the DNA TGCAGTGCTATTGACAGCTCCTACGAGCAGTACTTC.

The genes are TRBV24-1 and TRBJ2-1, with 14 bases that match TRBD2. Per the germline V gene, CDR1 is KGHDR and CDR2 is SFDVKD. The CDR3 runs 16 residues. The V and J ends lost 4 bases and 8 bases, in that order; junction bases with no gene match: 6. CDR3 region: CATSEGLAGEYDEQFF. The DNA of the CDR3 is TGTGCCACCAGTGAGGGACTAGCGGGAGAGTATGATGAGCAGTTCTTC.

The V gene is TRBV7-2, the J gene TRBJ2-3; 7 nucleotides line up with TRBD2. The CDR3 is 14 amino acids. Losses at the gene ends were 7 bases for V and 4 bases for J; bases not matched to a gene: 8. Germline CDR1 SGHTA, CDR2 FQGNSA. The CDR3, as DNA: TGTGCCAGCACCCGGGGGAGGGGATCAGATACGCAGTATTTT. It encodes CASTRGRGSDTQYF.

V gene TRBV3-1 (or the pseudogene TRBV3-2) combines with J gene TRBJ1-4, with D hard to call. Trimming left V 4 bases short and J 7 bases short, with 16 bases between. The CDR3 is 15 residues long. Germline-derived CDR1 and CDR2 are LGHDT and YNNKEL (reference sequence). The CDR3 loop reads CASSPRRTSPEKLFF. The CDR3 DNA reads as TGTGCCAGCAGCCCCCGGCGGACTTCGCCTGAAAAACTGTTTTTT.